This T cell receptor (beta chain) was captured in a study of CD8+ T cells in alopecia areata. Study-level points and caveats: Affected scalp, especially in alopecia totalis/universalis, had a higher clonality than normal scalp did. Sequenced scalp T cells also include alphabeta T cells resident in normal skin.

V lost 0 bases to trimming and J lost 8 bases, with 22 bases between them. Looked up from germline, CDR1 is MGHRA and CDR2 is YSYEKL. The CDR3 totals 18 residues. In each case, RNA was isolated and then reverse transcribed into cDNA as the sequencing template. The assay was immunoSEQ multiplex PCR, and TCRdb's table has in-frame clones only and misses some. The data contain about 110,000 clones, 58% of them singletons. Concerning this clone: Its antigen is still unknown.

This receptor was identified in a human donor with alopecia areata. The rearrangement links TRBV4-1 to TRBJ1-4; the D is unclear. Sequencing input: NKG2D-low CD8+ T cells sorted from blood. The CDR3 reads CASSQERLRRVQVEKLFF. Here the CDR3 DNA reads TGCGCCAGCAGCCAAGAACGGCTTAGAAGGGTGCAGGTGGAAAAACTGTTTTTT.